This paragraph covers one T cell receptor beta chain sequence. No antigen is known for it. The sample originates from a study of cytomegalovirus exposure and HLA in healthy donors. A multiplex PCR was run with 60 Vbeta primers and 13 Jbeta primers. Produced via immunoSEQ multiplex PCR; TCRdb's table is partial and in-frame only. The sample shows 100,000 or so clones, 85% to 90% of them seen only once. This CDR3 region has 12 residues. Trimming took 5 bases from V and 6 from J, leaving 7 bases between them. Germline-derived CDR1 and CDR2 are MNHEY and SVGAGI. Study-level results: Earlier analysis looked at TCR beta V segments, and most were productive about 90% or about 30% of the time. Reported findings show TCR beta sequences accurately forecast HLA-A and HLA-B alleles in most subjects. Some highly shared sequence variants likely arose as a pipeline artifact.

The chain joins TRBV6-5 to TRBJ2-2; D gene ambiguous. This TCR came from a man between 25 and 39 years old in good health and CMV-seronegative. The sequencing input was PBMCs. The DNA of the CDR3 is TGTGCCAGCAGTGAGGTTTCCGGGGAGCTGTTTTTT. Translation: CASSEVSGELFF.